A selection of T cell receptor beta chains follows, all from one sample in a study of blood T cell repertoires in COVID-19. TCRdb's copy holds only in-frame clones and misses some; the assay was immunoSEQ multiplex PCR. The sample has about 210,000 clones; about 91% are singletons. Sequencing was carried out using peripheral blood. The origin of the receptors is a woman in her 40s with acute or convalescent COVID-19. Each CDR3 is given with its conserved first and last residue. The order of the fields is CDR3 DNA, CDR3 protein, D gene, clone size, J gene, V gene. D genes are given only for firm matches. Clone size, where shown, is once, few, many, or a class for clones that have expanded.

DNA: TGTGCCAGTAGTAACAGGGCTGGGGCCAACGTCCTGACTTTC
CDR3: CASSNRAGANVLTF
D: .
size: .
J: TRBJ2-6
V: TRBV19

DNA: TGTGCCTGGGATACCCGGGGGGAGACCCAGTACTTC
CDR3: CAWDTRGETQYF
D: .
size: .
J: TRBJ2-5
V: TRBV30

DNA: TGTGCCAGCTGGACAGCCGTTAGCACAGATACGCAGTATTTT
CDR3: CASWTAVSTDTQYF
D: .
size: .
J: TRBJ2-3
V: TRBV6-5

DNA: TGTGCCAGCAGTGGACAGAGCTATGGCTACACCTTC
CDR3: CASSGQSYGYTF
D: .
size: .
J: TRBJ1-2
V: TRBV12-3/TRBV12-4

DNA: TGCGCCAGCAGGACAGGGCTGGAAACTGAAGCTTTCTTT
CDR3: CASRTGLETEAFF
D: TRBD1
size: .
J: TRBJ1-1
V: TRBV5-1

DNA: TGTGCCAGCAGCGGACAGGGAGAAAACTATGGCTACACCTTC
CDR3: CASSGQGENYGYTF
D: TRBD1
size: .
J: TRBJ1-2
V: TRBV9

DNA: TGCAGTGCTAGTGGCGGGAATGATGGTACGCAGTATTTT
CDR3: CSASGGNDGTQYF
D: .
size: .
J: TRBJ2-3
V: TRBV20-1

DNA: TGCGCCAGCAGCCAGGAAACGGTCCTCTATGGCTACACCTTC
CDR3: CASSQETVLYGYTF
D: .
size: .
J: TRBJ1-2
V: TRBV5-1

DNA: TGTGCCAGCAGCGCCCGCGGACAGGGGAGGGAAGGCTACACCTTC
CDR3: CASSARGQGREGYTF
D: TRBD1
size: .
J: TRBJ1-2
V: TRBV7-8

DNA: TGTGCCAGCAGCTCCATGAAGGGGACAAAAGAGACCCAGTACTTC
CDR3: CASSSMKGTKETQYF
D: .
size: .
J: TRBJ2-5
V: TRBV5-5

DNA: TGTGCCAGCAGCTTGCGTGCCAGCGGGGGGTCCTACAATGAGCAGTTCTTC
CDR3: CASSLRASGGSYNEQFF
D: TRBD2
size: .
J: TRBJ2-1
V: TRBV7-2

DNA: TGTGCCAGTAGTGAACAGGGGAGAGGAACTGAAGCTTTCTTT
CDR3: CASSEQGRGTEAFF
D: TRBD1
size: .
J: TRBJ1-1
V: TRBV19

DNA: TGTGCCTGGAGAGAGTACGGGACAGCGATTTTTTCACCCCTCCACTTT
CDR3: CAWREYGTAIFSPLHF
D: TRBD1
size: .
J: TRBJ1-6
V: TRBV30

DNA: TGTGCCAGCAGCTTGACAGGGACCGGGGAGCTGTTTTTT
CDR3: CASSLTGTGELFF
D: .
size: .
J: TRBJ2-2
V: TRBV5-6

DNA: TGTGCCAGCAGTGAAGCCGGGACACAAGAGACCCAGTACTTC
CDR3: CASSEAGTQETQYF
D: .
size: .
J: TRBJ2-5
V: TRBV2

DNA: TGTGCCAGCAGCCGACAGGACTATGGCTACACCTTC
CDR3: CASSRQDYGYTF
D: .
size: .
J: TRBJ1-2
V: TRBV5-6

DNA: TGCGCCAGCAGTGAGCCGGGTGCCGGGGAGCTGTTTTTT
CDR3: CASSEPGAGELFF
D: .
size: .
J: TRBJ2-2
V: TRBV10-1

DNA: TGTGCCAGCAGCAAGGAGATGAGCTCCTATAATTCACCCCTCCACTTT
CDR3: CASSKEMSSYNSPLHF
D: .
size: .
J: TRBJ1-6
V: TRBV21-1

DNA: TGTGCCAGCAGCACCAGCCGTAGGCGGGGGACCCACACCGGGGAGCTGTTTTTT
CDR3: CASSTSRRRGTHTGELFF
D: TRBD2
size: .
J: TRBJ2-2
V: TRBV7-2

DNA: TGTGCCTGGAGATTGAACAGGGTCGCGAAGTACTATGGCTACACCTTC
CDR3: CAWRLNRVAKYYGYTF
D: .
size: .
J: TRBJ1-2
V: TRBV30

DNA: TGTGCCAGCAGCTTGAAAGCGGGGGGGCCTGTGGATACGCAGTATTTT
CDR3: CASSLKAGGPVDTQYF
D: TRBD2
size: .
J: TRBJ2-3
V: TRBV5-6

DNA: TGTGCTAGTGGTTTGGTACTTAATCCAGGCGATGAGCAGTTCTTC
CDR3: CASGLVLNPGDEQFF
D: .
size: .
J: TRBJ2-1
V: TRBV12-5

DNA: TGTGCCAGCAGCGTAGACCCAGGGGAGTGGGAAAAACTGTTTTTT
CDR3: CASSVDPGEWEKLFF
D: .
size: .
J: TRBJ1-4
V: TRBV9

DNA: TGCAGTGCTAGTGTTAACCAACGGGATGAAAAACTGTTTTTT
CDR3: CSASVNQRDEKLFF
D: .
size: .
J: TRBJ1-4
V: TRBV20-1

DNA: TGTGCCAGCTCTCGACTTTCAGGGCAGGGGCTCGGTGAGCAGTTCTTC
CDR3: CASSRLSGQGLGEQFF
D: .
size: .
J: TRBJ2-1
V: TRBV18

DNA: TGTGCCAGCAGCCAAAAGAAGGGACAGCGATATGGCTACACCTTC
CDR3: CASSQKKGQRYGYTF
D: TRBD1
size: .
J: TRBJ1-2
V: TRBV6-5

DNA: TGTGCCAGCAGCTTGGGCGGGGCGTCTGGAAACACCATATATTTT
CDR3: CASSLGGASGNTIYF
D: .
size: .
J: TRBJ1-3
V: TRBV5-4

DNA: TGTGCCAGCAGCACTTCACCGGGACTTAGGGGTAGGGAACTGTTTTTT
CDR3: CASSTSPGLRGRELFF
D: .
size: .
J: TRBJ1-4
V: TRBV7-6

DNA: TGCGCCAGCACCGGCTACGGGACTAAGGGCACAGATACGCAGTATTTT
CDR3: CASTGYGTKGTDTQYF
D: TRBD2
size: .
J: TRBJ2-3
V: TRBV10-2

DNA: TGTGCCCGTCGGGAGGGAAATGAGCAGTTCTTC
CDR3: CARREGNEQFF
D: TRBD2
size: .
J: TRBJ2-1
V: TRBV7-2

DNA: TGCGCCAGCAGCGCTGGACAGACGAATAGCGATGGCTACACCTTC
CDR3: CASSAGQTNSDGYTF
D: .
size: .
J: TRBJ1-2
V: TRBV5-1

DNA: TGTGCCAGCAGCCTAGGGACAGGGTCAGGAAACACCATATATTTT
CDR3: CASSLGTGSGNTIYF
D: TRBD1
size: .
J: TRBJ1-3
V: TRBV6-5

DNA: TGCGCCAGCAGTGAGTCGCGGGGGGGCTACAATGAGCAGTTCTTC
CDR3: CASSESRGGYNEQFF
D: TRBD2
size: .
J: TRBJ2-1
V: TRBV10-2

DNA: TGTGCCTGGACAGGCCTAGCGGGGGCCCGGTCAGGCAACACCGGGGAGCTGTTTTTT
CDR3: CAWTGLAGARSGNTGELFF
D: TRBD2
size: .
J: TRBJ2-2
V: TRBV30

DNA: TGTGCCAGCAGACTAGTAGAAGAGACCCAGTACTTC
CDR3: CASRLVEETQYF
D: .
size: .
J: TRBJ2-5
V: TRBV28

DNA: TGTGCCACCAGCGGGAGACAGGGCCAGCCCCAGCATTTT
CDR3: CATSGRQGQPQHF
D: TRBD1
size: few
J: TRBJ1-5
V: TRBV15

DNA: TGTGCCCGGACAGGGTTGGGATATGGCTACACCTTC
CDR3: CARTGLGYGYTF
D: TRBD1
size: .
J: TRBJ1-2
V: TRBV2

DNA: TGTGCCAGCAGCCTCAGACGGGGGAGTACAGATACGCAGTATTTT
CDR3: CASSLRRGSTDTQYF
D: .
size: once
J: TRBJ2-3
V: TRBV3-1/TRBV3-2

DNA: TGTGCCAGCAGTTACTCTGTGGGACAAAGGGTCCTCCACTTT
CDR3: CASSYSVGQRVLHF
D: .
size: once
J: TRBJ1-6
V: TRBV6-5

DNA: TGTGCCAGCAGCTCCCTCGCGGGATACTCTGGGGCCAACGTCCTGACTTTC
CDR3: CASSSLAGYSGANVLTF
D: .
size: .
J: TRBJ2-6
V: TRBV5-4

DNA: TGTGCCAGCAGCCAAGGACAGGGGACCCAAGAGACCCAGTACTTC
CDR3: CASSQGQGTQETQYF
D: TRBD1
size: .
J: TRBJ2-5
V: TRBV3-1/TRBV3-2

DNA: TGTGCCAGCAGCTTGGTAGGGACAGGGCATGGCTACACCTTC
CDR3: CASSLVGTGHGYTF
D: TRBD1
size: once
J: TRBJ1-2
V: TRBV5-4

DNA: TGTGCCAGCAGCGGAGGACAGGGCGGACAGCCCCAGCATTTT
CDR3: CASSGGQGGQPQHF
D: TRBD1
size: .
J: TRBJ1-5
V: TRBV2

DNA: TGTGCCAGCAGCTTTACAGGAGGGGAGCTGTTTTTT
CDR3: CASSFTGGELFF
D: .
size: once
J: TRBJ2-2
V: TRBV7-3

DNA: TGTGCCAGCAGCCTATCTTTGGACAGCCTTAATGAAAAACTGTTTTTT
CDR3: CASSLSLDSLNEKLFF
D: .
size: .
J: TRBJ1-4
V: TRBV11-2

DNA: TGTGCCAGCAGCCTACCCCAGGGCTCCTATAATTCACCCCTCCACTTT
CDR3: CASSLPQGSYNSPLHF
D: .
size: .
J: TRBJ1-6
V: TRBV28

DNA: TGTGCCAGCAGCCATCAACAGGGCATGAACACTGAAGCTTTCTTT
CDR3: CASSHQQGMNTEAFF
D: .
size: .
J: TRBJ1-1
V: TRBV14

DNA: TGTGCCAGCAGCCTCGGGGGGACCCACTCTGGAAACACCATATATTTT
CDR3: CASSLGGTHSGNTIYF
D: .
size: once
J: TRBJ1-3
V: TRBV7-6

DNA: TGTGCCAGCTCACCATACACTGGAGGCTTGAACACTGAAGCTTTCTTT
CDR3: CASSPYTGGLNTEAFF
D: .
size: .
J: TRBJ1-1
V: TRBV18

DNA: TGTGCCAGTCGCAGGACAGGCACTGAAGCTTTCTTT
CDR3: CASRRTGTEAFF
D: TRBD1
size: .
J: TRBJ1-1
V: TRBV19

DNA: TGTGCCACCTCTCCTTTCAGGCTATCTGAAGCTTTCTTT
CDR3: CATSPFRLSEAFF
D: .
size: .
J: TRBJ1-1
V: TRBV2

DNA: TGTGCCTGGAGTCCAGGGTATGGCAATCAGCCCCAGCATTTT
CDR3: CAWSPGYGNQPQHF
D: .
size: .
J: TRBJ1-5
V: TRBV30

DNA: TGTGCCAGCAGCTGGACAGGGGGCAACTATGGCTACACCTTC
CDR3: CASSWTGGNYGYTF
D: TRBD1
size: once
J: TRBJ1-2
V: TRBV5-6